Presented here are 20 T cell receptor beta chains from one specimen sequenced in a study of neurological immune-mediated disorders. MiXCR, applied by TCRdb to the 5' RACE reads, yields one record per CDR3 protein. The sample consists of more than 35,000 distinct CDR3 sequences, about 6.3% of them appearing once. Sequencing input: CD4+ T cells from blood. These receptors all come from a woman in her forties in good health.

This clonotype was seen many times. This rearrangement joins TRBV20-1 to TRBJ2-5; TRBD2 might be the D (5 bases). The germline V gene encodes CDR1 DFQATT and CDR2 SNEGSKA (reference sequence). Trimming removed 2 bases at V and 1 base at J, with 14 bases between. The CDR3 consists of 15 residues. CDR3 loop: CSARSGQRIQETQYF. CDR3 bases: TGCAGTGCTAGATCCGGGCAGCGGATCCAAGAGACCCAGTACTTC.

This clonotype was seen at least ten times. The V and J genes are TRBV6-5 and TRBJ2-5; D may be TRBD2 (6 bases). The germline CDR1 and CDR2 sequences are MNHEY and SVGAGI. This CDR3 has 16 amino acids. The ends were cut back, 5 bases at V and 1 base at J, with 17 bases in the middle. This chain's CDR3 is CASSPTRGGFQETQYF. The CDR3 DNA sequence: TGTGCCAGCAGTCCGACGAGAGGAGGGTTCCAAGAGACCCAGTACTTC.

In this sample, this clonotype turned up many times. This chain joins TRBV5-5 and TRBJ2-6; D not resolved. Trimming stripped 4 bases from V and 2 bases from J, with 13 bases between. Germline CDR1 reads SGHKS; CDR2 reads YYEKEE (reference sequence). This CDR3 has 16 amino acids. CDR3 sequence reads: CASSPAPQPGANVLTF. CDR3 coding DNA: TGTGCCAGCAGCCCCGCCCCGCAGCCTGGGGCCAACGTCCTGACTTTC.

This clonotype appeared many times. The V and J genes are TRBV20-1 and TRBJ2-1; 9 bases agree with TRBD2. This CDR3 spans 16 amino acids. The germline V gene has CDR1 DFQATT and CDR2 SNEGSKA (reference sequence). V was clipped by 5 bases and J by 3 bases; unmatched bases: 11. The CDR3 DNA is TGCAGTGCTCCTAAAGCTAGCGGGGATTTCTACAATGAGCAGTTCTTC. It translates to CSAPKASGDFYNEQFF.

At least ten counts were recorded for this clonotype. The CDR3, as DNA: TGTGCCAGCAGCCTAATAGCCGAGCAGTACTTC. Encoded protein: CASSLIAEQYF. V is TRBV5-5 and J is TRBJ2-7; D call uncertain. V was trimmed by 4 bases and J by 6 bases, leaving 8 bases between them. The CDR3 runs to 11 residues. Germline CDR1 and CDR2: SGHKS and YYEKEE (reference sequence). The full variable domain, in which reference TRBV5-5 and TRBJ2-7 provide the parts outside the CDR3, is DAGVTQSPTHLIKTRGQQVTLRCSPISGHKSVSWYQQVLGQGPQFIFQYYEKEERGRGNFPDRFSARQFPNYSSELNVNALLLGDSALYLCASSLIAEQYFGPGTRLTVT.

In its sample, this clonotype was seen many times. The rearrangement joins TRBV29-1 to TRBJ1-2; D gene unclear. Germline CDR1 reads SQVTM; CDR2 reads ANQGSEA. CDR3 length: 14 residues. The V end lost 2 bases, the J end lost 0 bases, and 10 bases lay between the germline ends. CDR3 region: CSVEPAIANYGYTF. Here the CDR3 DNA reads TGCAGCGTTGAACCAGCGATAGCTAACTATGGCTACACCTTC. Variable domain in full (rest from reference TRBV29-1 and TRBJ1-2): SAVISQKPSRDICQRGTSLTIQCQVDSQVTMMFWYRQQPGQSLTLIATANQGSEATYESGFVIDKFPISRPNLTFSTLTVSNMSPEDSSIYLCSVEPAIANYGYTFGSGTRLTVV.

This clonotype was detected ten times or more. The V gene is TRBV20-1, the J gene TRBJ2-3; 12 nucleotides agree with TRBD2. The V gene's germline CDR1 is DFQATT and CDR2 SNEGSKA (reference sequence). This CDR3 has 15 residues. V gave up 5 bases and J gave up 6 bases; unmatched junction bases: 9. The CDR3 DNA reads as TGCAGTGCTCCGACCTCGCTAGCGGGAGGGGATACGCAGTATTTT. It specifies CSAPTSLAGGDTQYF.

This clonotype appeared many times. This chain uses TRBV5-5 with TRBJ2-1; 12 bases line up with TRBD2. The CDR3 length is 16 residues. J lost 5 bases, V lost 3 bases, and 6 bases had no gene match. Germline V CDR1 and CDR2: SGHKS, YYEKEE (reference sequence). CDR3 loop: CASSYYGLAGNNEQFF. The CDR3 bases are TGTGCCAGCAGCTACTACGGACTAGCGGGAAACAATGAGCAGTTCTTC.

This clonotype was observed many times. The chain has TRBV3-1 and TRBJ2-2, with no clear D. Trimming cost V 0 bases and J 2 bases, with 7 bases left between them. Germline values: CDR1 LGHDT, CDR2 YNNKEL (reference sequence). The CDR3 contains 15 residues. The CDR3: CASSQDQRNTGELFF. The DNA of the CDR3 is TGTGCCAGCAGCCAAGATCAGAGAAACACCGGGGAGCTGTTTTTT.

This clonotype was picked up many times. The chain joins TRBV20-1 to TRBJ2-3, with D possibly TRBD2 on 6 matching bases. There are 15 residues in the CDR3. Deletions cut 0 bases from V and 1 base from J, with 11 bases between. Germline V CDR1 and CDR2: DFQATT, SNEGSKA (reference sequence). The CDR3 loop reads CSARDTGRGTDTQYF. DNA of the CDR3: TGCAGTGCTAGAGATACCGGGAGAGGCACAGATACGCAGTATTTT.

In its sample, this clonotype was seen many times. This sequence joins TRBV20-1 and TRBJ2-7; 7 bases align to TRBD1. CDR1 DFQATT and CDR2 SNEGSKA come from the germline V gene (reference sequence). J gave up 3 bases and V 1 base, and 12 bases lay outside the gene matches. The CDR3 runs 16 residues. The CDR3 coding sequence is TGCAGTGCTAGAGGAATAGGGACAGCGAATCACTACGAGCAGTACTTC. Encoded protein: CSARGIGTANHYEQYF.

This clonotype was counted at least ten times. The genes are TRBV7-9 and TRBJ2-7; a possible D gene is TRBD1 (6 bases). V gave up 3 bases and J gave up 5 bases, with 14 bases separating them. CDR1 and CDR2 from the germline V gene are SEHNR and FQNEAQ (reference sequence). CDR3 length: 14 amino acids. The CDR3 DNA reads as TGTGCCAGCAGCTTCGGAGTGAGGGGGAACGAGCAGTACTTC. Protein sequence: CASSFGVRGNEQYF. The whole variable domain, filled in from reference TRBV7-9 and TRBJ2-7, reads DTGVSQNPRHKITKRGQNVTFRCDPISEHNRLYWYRQTLGQGPEFLTYFQNEAQLEKSRLLSDRFSAERPKGSFSTLEIQRTEQGDSAMYLCASSFGVRGNEQYFGPGTRLTVT.

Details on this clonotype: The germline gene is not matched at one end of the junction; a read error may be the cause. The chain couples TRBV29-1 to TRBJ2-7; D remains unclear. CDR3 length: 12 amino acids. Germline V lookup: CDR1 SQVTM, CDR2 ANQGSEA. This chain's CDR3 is CSVRTGSYDQYF. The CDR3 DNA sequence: TGCAGCGTCCGGACCGGCTCCTACGATCAGTACTTC.

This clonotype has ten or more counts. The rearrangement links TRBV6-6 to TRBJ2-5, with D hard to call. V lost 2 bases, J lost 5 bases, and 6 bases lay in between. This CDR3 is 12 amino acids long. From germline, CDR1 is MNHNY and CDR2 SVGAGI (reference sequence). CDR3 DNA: TGTGCCAGCAGTTACGAGGTGGAGACCCAGTACTTC. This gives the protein CASSYEVETQYF.

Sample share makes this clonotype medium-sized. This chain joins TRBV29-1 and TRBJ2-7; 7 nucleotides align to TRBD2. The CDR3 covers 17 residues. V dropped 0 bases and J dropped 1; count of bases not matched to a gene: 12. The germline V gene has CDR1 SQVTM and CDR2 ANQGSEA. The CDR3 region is CSVEDRGGGSTSYEQYF. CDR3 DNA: TGCAGCGTTGAAGATCGGGGAGGCGGGAGTACGTCCTACGAGCAGTACTTC.

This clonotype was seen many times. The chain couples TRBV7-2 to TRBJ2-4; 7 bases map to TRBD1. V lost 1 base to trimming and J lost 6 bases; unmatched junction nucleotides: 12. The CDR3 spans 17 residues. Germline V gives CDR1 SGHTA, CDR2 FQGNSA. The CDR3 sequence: CASSLGGGRALRNIQYF. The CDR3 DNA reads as TGTGCCAGCAGCTTAGGAGGGGGCCGCGCGCTGAGAAACATTCAGTACTTC. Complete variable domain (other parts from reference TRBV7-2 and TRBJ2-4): GAGVSQSPSNKVTEKGKDVELRCDPISGHTALYWYRQSLGQGLEFLIYFQGNSAPDKSGLPSDRFSAERTGGSVSTLTIQRTQQEDSAVYLCASSLGGGRALRNIQYFGAGTRLSVL.

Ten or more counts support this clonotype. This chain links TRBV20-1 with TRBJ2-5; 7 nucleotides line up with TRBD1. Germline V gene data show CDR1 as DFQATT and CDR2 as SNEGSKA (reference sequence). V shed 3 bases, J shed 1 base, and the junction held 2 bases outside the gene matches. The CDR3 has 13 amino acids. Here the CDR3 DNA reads TGCAGTGCTAGGGGACAGCTCCAAGAGACCCAGTACTTC. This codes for CSARGQLQETQYF.

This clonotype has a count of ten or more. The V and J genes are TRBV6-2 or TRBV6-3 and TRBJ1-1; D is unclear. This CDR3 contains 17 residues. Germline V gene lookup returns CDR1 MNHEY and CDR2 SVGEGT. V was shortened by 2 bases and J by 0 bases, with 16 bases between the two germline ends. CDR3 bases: TGTGCCAGCAGTTACCCAAGCCGAGGGAGTTTGAACACTGAAGCTTTCTTT. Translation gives CASSYPSRGSLNTEAFF.

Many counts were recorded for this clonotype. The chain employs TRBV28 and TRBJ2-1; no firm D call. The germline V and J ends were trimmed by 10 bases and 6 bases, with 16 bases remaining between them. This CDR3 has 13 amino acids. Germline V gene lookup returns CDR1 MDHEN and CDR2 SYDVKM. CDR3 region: CATKLYVGNEQFF. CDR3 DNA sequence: TGTGCCACCAAACTGTACGTGGGCAATGAGCAGTTCTTC.

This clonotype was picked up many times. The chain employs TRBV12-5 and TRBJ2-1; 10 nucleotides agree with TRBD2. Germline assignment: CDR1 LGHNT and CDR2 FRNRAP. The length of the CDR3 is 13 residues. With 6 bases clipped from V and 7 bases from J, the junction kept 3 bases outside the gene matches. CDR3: CASGLAGVNEQFF. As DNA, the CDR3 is TGTGCTAGTGGCCTAGCGGGAGTTAATGAGCAGTTCTTC.